The source of this T cell receptor (beta chain) is a study of T-cell reconstitution after alpha-beta-depleted transplantation in children. Study outcomes and limitations: Expanded clones from the graft, numbering several hundred, reportedly supplied alpha-beta T cells about two months after transplant.

This clonotype was seen at least ten times. Its antigen is unidentified. A library of TCRbeta sequences, prepared with unique molecular identifiers, was generated. TCRdb reanalysed the PCR reads using MiXCR and keeps one entry per CDR3 protein. The sample yields fewer than 350,000 distinct CDR3 sequences, 10% seen once. Germline V lookup: CDR1 DFQATT, CDR2 SNEGSKA (reference sequence). This CDR3 region has 15 residues. After removal of 7 bases from V and 3 bases from J, the junction contained 15 bases not matched to a gene. The receptor was isolated from a boy younger than two with acute myeloid leukemia, due to receive a stem cell transplant. The J gene is TRBJ2-7, the V gene TRBV20-1; 7 positions match TRBD2. Here the sequenced sample was PBMCs, taken before TCRalphabeta/CD19-depleted stem cell transplant. The chain's CDR3 is CSVRPAGSGLYEQYF. The CDR3 coding sequence is TGCAGTGTCAGACCAGCGGGATCGGGGCTCTACGAGCAGTACTTC.